This T cell receptor beta chain was identified during a study of beta chain features in type 1 diabetes. Looking at the study overall: There were 95 million to 110 million sorted cells examined across all samples. The study, taken as a whole, reports: PCR might show a preference for shorter templates, equally across patients and controls.

Germline-derived CDR1 and CDR2 are MNHEY and SMNVEV (reference sequence). With 6 bases clipped from V and 6 bases from J, the junction kept 10 bases outside the gene matches. The CDR3 consists of 17 residues. This clone was seen only a few times. Its specificity is unknown. Expressed TCRB transcripts were sequenced, since all the RNA that had been isolated was reverse transcribed. TCRdb's copy holds only in-frame clones and misses some; the assay was immunoSEQ multiplex PCR. The table lists under 200,000 clones, approximately 8.1% of them singletons. This clonotype was obtained from a man younger than 35 in good health. The chain recombines TRBV27 with TRBJ2-3; TRBD2 aligns across 15 bases. The specimen sequenced was central memory CD4+ T cells from blood. DNA of the CDR3: TGTGCCAGCAGGATCCTCTGGACTAGCGGGAGGGAGGATACGCAGTATTTT. As protein: CASRILWTSGREDTQYF.